This passage covers 14 T cell receptor beta chains from one sample sequenced in a study of cytotoxic CD8 clonotypes in ibrutinib-treated CLL. Only in-frame clones appear in the TCRdb table, and some are missing; sequencing was by immunoSEQ multiplex PCR. The table records 270,000 or so clones, approximately 76% of them present only once. Sample: PBMCs, taken at disease progression, from a patient treated with ibrutinib. The receptors originated from a human donor with chronic lymphocytic leukemia.

The gene calls are TRBV7-3 and TRBJ2-1; 7 bases match TRBD1. CDR1 is SGHTA, CDR2 FQGTGA, per germline. The CDR3 covers 13 residues. Trimming took 5 bases from V and 10 from J; bases not matched to a gene: 8. The CDR3 spells CASSPTGSGEQFF. The CDR3 bases are TGTGCCAGCAGCCCGACAGGGTCTGGAGAGCAGTTCTTC. Drawing the rest from reference TRBV7-3 and TRBJ2-1, the complete variable domain is GAGVSQTPSNKVTEKGKYVELRCDPISGHTALYWYRQSLGQGPEFLIYFQGTGAADDSGLPNDRFFAVRPEGSVSTLKIQRTERGDSAVYLCASSPTGSGEQFFGPGTRLTVL.

The chain has TRBV2 and TRBJ1-2; D not resolved. The V end lost 5 bases, the J end lost 8 bases, and 12 bases lay between the germline ends. Germline CDR1 SNHLY, CDR2 FYNNEI. The CDR3 sequence is 12 residues long. CDR3 sequence: CASSPMAGGYTF. The CDR3 DNA sequence: TGTGCCAGCAGTCCAATGGCGGGAGGCTACACCTTC.

V and J are TRBV6-5 and TRBJ2-1, with TRBD2 identical over 13 bases. With 4 bases clipped from V and 9 bases from J, the junction kept 9 bases outside the gene matches. This CDR3 comprises 16 residues. The germline gives CDR1 MNHEY, CDR2 SVGAGI. CDR3 nucleotides: TGTGCCAGCAGTTTTCCTCCACTAGCGGGAGGGAGTGAGCAGTTCTTC. It encodes CASSFPPLAGGSEQFF.

The chain is built from TRBV5-1 and TRBJ2-1; D not resolved. V was shortened by 5 bases and J by 6 bases, with 6 bases between the two germline ends. The germline V gene has CDR1 SGHRS and CDR2 YFSETQ. The length of the CDR3 is 11 residues. The CDR3 spells CASSGGNEQFF. The CDR3 region has the DNA TGCGCCAGCAGTGGCGGCAATGAGCAGTTCTTC.

J is TRBJ2-3 and V is TRBV9, with 13 bases lining up with TRBD2. This CDR3 is 18 amino acids long. V lost 5 bases and J lost 0; bases outside the gene matches: 9. From germline, CDR1 is SGDLS and CDR2 YYNGEE. The CDR3 region has the DNA TGTGCCAGCAGGACACTAGCGGGGGGGATAAGTAGCACAGATACGCAGTATTTT. This translates into CASRTLAGGISSTDTQYF. Drawing the rest from reference TRBV9 and TRBJ2-3, the complete variable domain is DSGVTQTPKHLITATGQRVTLRCSPRSGDLSVYWYQQSLDQGLQFLIQYYNGEERAKGNILERFSAQQFPDLHSELNLSSLELGDSALYFCASRTLAGGISSTDTQYFGPGTRLTVL.

This clone came up a few times. The chain has TRBV6-1 and TRBJ2-7; no definite D call. Trimming removed 8 bases at V and 7 bases at J, with 24 bases between. CDR1 MNHNS and CDR2 SASEGT come from the germline V gene. The length of the CDR3 is 15 residues. DNA of the CDR3: TGTGCCAGCGCCACCCGGGCAGTAATTCCGGAGGAGCAGTACTTC. This encodes CASATRAVIPEEQYF.

The chain employs TRBV5-1 and TRBJ2-1; D gene uncertain. Germline V gene data show CDR1 as SGHRS and CDR2 as YFSETQ. V dropped 0 bases and J dropped 0 bases, with 13 bases sitting between them. This CDR3 is 17 amino acids long. The CDR3 sequence is CASSLAPTGSSYNEQFF. As DNA, the CDR3 is TGCGCCAGCAGCTTGGCCCCGACTGGAAGCTCCTACAATGAGCAGTTCTTC. The whole variable domain, remainder taken from reference TRBV5-1 and TRBJ2-1, is KAGVTQTPRYLIKTRGQQVTLSCSPISGHRSVSWYQQTPGQGLQFLFEYFSETQRNKGNFPGRFSGRQFSNSRSEMNVSTLELGDSALYLCASSLAPTGSSYNEQFFGPGTRLTVL.

The rearrangement joins TRBV2 to TRBJ1-3; D unclear. The CDR3 runs to 15 residues. Deletions cut 4 bases from V and 0 bases from J, with 10 bases between. Germline CDR1 and CDR2: SNHLY and FYNNEI. The CDR3 loop reads CASSAFWGSGNTIYF. CDR3 in DNA: TGTGCCAGCAGTGCATTTTGGGGCTCTGGAAACACCATATATTTT.

The chain links TRBV11-1 to TRBJ2-2, with D hard to call. The CDR3 is made up of 12 amino acids. V was trimmed by 5 bases and J by 0 bases, leaving 1 base between them. From germline, CDR1 is SGHAT and CDR2 FQDESV (reference sequence). Here the CDR3 DNA reads TGTGCCAGCAGCACGAACACCGGGGAGCTGTTTTTT. This translates into CASSTNTGELFF. The whole variable domain, remainder taken from reference TRBV11-1 and TRBJ2-2, is EAEVAQSPRYKITEKSQAVAFWCDPISGHATLYWYRQILGQGPELLVQFQDESVVDDSQLPKDRFSAERLKGVDSTLKIQPAELGDSAMYLCASSTNTGELFFGEGSRLTVL.

The rearrangement uses TRBV6-5 and TRBJ2-5, with 7 bases aligning to TRBD1. The J call is uncertain, as TRBJ2-7 better fits the DNA end. Per the germline V gene, CDR1 is MNHEY and CDR2 is SVGAGI. The CDR3 spans 12 residues. The CDR3 reads CASRRTGSEQYF. CDR3 coding DNA: TGTGCCAGCAGACGGACAGGTTCCGAGCAGTACTTC.

J is TRBJ1-1 and V is TRBV29-1, with D maybe TRBD1 (5 bases). V was trimmed by 3 bases and J by 4 bases, leaving 12 bases between them. CDR1 is SQVTM and CDR2 is ANQGSEA in the germline V gene. The CDR3 spans 13 residues. In DNA form, the CDR3 reads TGCAGCGTTGAGGGGGTCCGCGGCACTGAAGCTTTCTTT. Encoded protein: CSVEGVRGTEAFF.

This clone was counted once. This sequence joins TRBV4-2 and TRBJ1-4; a weak D match, TRBD1 (5 bases). V was cut by 0 bases and J by 9 bases, with 14 bases left in between. This CDR3 contains 15 residues. The V gene's germline CDR1 is LGHNA and CDR2 YNFKEQ. Here the CDR3 DNA reads TGTGCCAGCAGCCAAGATGGCCAGGGTTCACAAAAACTGTTTTTT. This codes for CASSQDGQGSQKLFF.

The sample holds one count of this clone. This chain links TRBV2 with TRBJ2-1; 7 positions agree with TRBD2. Trimming cost V 3 bases and J 4 bases; bases outside gene matches: 6. Germline assignment: CDR1 SNHLY and CDR2 FYNNEI. The CDR3 totals 15 residues. CDR3 region: CASSEGRGIYNEQFF. The CDR3 DNA reads as TGTGCCAGCAGTGAGGGGCGGGGGATTTACAATGAGCAGTTCTTC. Complete variable domain (other parts from reference TRBV2 and TRBJ2-1): EPEVTQTPSHQVTQMGQEVILRCVPISNHLYFYWYRQILGQKVEFLVSFYNNEISEKSEIFDDQFSVERPDGSNFTLKIRSTKLEDSAMYFCASSEGRGIYNEQFFGPGTRLTVL.

This clone was recorded a few times. The J gene is TRBJ2-7, the V gene TRBV9; no clear D. This CDR3 region has 14 residues. With 0 bases removed from V and 3 bases from J, the gap between germline ends came to 10 bases. Germline CDR1 and CDR2: SGDLS and YYNGEE. DNA for the CDR3: TGTGCCAGCAGCGTAGCCGCCGGAATCTACGAGCAGTACTTC. As protein: CASSVAAGIYEQYF.